This TCR beta chain was profiled in a study of shared clonotypes between healthy human individuals. Looking at the study overall: The study used three CD4 naive, three CD4 memory, two CD8 naive and one CD8 memory plate per donor.

Concerning this clone itself: Its antigen remains unknown. Other DNA sequences in this specimen translate into the identical CDR3.

The input for sorted-subset replicate PCRs was around 200 ng DNA, about 30,000 T cell genomes. Method: immunoSEQ multiplex PCR; TCRdb's copy keeps in-frame clones and lacks some. The table records fewer than 2.5 million clones, approximately 93% of them present only once. Study-level results: Naive subsets generally had larger estimated richness than memory subsets.

The CDR3 has 14 amino acids. With 2 bases removed from V and 0 bases from J, the gap between germline ends came to 6 bases. CDR1 and CDR2 (germline): MNHEY, SVGAGI. The chain has TRBV6-5 and TRBJ2-3; possible D gene TRBD2, 6 bases. This TCR derives from a man between 18 and 35 years old in good health. Some clones in this sample may be carry-over from other donors' samples. The specimen was naive CD4+ T cells from PBMCs. Regarding subset: CD45RA+ positively selected. The DNA for the CDR3 is TGTGCCAGCAGTTACCTAGCGAGCACAGATACGCAGTATTTT. This sequence encodes CASSYLASTDTQYF.